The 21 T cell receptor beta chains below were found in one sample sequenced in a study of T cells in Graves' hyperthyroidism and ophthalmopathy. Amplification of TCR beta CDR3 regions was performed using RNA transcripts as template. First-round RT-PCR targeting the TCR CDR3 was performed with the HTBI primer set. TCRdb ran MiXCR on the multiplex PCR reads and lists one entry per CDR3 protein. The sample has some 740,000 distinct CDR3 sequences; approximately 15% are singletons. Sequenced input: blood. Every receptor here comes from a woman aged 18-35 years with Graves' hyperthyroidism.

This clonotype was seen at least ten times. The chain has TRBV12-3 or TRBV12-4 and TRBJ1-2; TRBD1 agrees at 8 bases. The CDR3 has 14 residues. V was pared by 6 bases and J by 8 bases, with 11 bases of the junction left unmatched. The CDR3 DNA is TGTGCCAGCAGCCCTCCCCGGACAGGGCGCGGCTACACCTTC. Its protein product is CASSPPRTGRGYTF.

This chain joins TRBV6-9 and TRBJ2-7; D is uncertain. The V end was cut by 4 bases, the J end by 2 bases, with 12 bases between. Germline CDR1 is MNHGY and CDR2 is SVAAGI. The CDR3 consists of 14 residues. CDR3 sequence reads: CASSFEADTYEQYF. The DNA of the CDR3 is TGTGCCAGCAGTTTTGAGGCCGACACCTACGAGCAGTACTTC.

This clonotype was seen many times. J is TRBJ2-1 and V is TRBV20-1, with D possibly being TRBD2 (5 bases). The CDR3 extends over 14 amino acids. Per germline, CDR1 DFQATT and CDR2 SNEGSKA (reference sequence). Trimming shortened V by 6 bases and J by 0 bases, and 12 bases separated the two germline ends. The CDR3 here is CSAEEVLSYNEQFF. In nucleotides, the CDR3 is TGCAGTGCCGAGGAGGTCCTCTCCTACAATGAGCAGTTCTTC.

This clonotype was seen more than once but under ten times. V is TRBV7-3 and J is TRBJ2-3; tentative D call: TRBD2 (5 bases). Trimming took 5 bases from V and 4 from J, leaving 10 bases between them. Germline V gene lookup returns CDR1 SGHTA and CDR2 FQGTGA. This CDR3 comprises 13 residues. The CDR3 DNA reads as TGTGCCAGCAGCAGAGGGAGCCCAGATACGCAGTATTTT. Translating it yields CASSRGSPDTQYF.

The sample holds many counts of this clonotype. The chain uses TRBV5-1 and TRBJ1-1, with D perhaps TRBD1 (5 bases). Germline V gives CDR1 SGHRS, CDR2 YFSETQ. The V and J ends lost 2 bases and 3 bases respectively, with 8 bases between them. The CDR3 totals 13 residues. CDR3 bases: TGCGCCAGCAGCTTTGTAGGGGACACTGAAGCTTTCTTT. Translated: CASSFVGDTEAFF.

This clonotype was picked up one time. CDR3 in amino acids: CASSTSYSNQPQHF. CDR3 in DNA: TGTGCCAGTAGTACCAGCTATAGCAATCAGCCCCAGCATTTT. This chain links TRBV19 with TRBJ1-5; D ambiguous. The CDR3 is made up of 14 amino acids. V gave up 4 bases and J gave up 0 bases, with 7 bases separating them. Germline V gene lookup returns CDR1 LNHDA and CDR2 SQIVND (reference sequence).

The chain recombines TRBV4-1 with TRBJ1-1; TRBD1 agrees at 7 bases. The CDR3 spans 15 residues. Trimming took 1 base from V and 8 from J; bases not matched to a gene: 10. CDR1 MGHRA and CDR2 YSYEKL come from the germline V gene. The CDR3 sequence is CASSQVNRGVSEAFF. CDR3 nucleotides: TGCGCCAGCAGCCAAGTCAACAGGGGAGTCTCCGAAGCTTTCTTT.

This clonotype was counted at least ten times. CDR3 residues: CASTSSGNTGELFF. CDR3 coding DNA: TGTGCCAGCACGTCTAGCGGGAACACCGGGGAGCTGTTTTTT. The chain employs TRBV2 and TRBJ2-2, with 7 positions matching TRBD2. CDR3 length equals 14 residues. V was clipped by 7 bases and J by 1 base; unmatched bases: 3. Germline CDR1 SNHLY, CDR2 FYNNEI.

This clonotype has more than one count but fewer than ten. CDR3 residues: CASSPWTVYEQYF. The CDR3 region has the DNA TGTGCCAGCAGTCCATGGACGGTTTACGAGCAGTACTTC. The chain uses TRBV12-3 or TRBV12-4 and TRBJ2-7, with D uncertain. CDR3 length: 13 amino acids. Trimming pared 5 bases from V and 4 bases from J, leaving 12 bases between.

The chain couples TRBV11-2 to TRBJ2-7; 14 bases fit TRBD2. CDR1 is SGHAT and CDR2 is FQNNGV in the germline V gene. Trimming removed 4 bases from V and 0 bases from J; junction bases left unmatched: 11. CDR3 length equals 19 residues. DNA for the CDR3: TGTGCCAGCAGCTCGATCGGGACTAGCGGGAGCGCGAGCTCCTACGAGCAGTACTTC. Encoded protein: CASSSIGTSGSASSYEQYF. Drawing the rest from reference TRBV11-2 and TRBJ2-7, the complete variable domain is EAGVAQSPRYKIIEKRQSVAFWCNPISGHATLYWYQQILGQGPKLLIQFQNNGVVDDSQLPKDRFSAERLKGVDSTLKIQPAKLEDSAVYLCASSSIGTSGSASSYEQYFGPGTRLTVT.

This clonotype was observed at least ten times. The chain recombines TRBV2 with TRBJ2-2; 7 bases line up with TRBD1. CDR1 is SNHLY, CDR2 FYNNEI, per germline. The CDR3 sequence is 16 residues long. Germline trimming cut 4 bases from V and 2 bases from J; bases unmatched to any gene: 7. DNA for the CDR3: TGTGCCAGCAGTGTACAGGGGACGATCAACACCGGGGAGCTGTTTTTT. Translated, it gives CASSVQGTINTGELFF.

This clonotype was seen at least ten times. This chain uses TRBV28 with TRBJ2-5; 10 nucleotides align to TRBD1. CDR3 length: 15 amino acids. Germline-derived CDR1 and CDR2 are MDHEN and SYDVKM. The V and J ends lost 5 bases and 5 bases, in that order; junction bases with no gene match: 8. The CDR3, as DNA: TGTGCCAGCAGTCCTGGACAGGGGGAAGCGGAGACCCAGTACTTC. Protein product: CASSPGQGEAETQYF.

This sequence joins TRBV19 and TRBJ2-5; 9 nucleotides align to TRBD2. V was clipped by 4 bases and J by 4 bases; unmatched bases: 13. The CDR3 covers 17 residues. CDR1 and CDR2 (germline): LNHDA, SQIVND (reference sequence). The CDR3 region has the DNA TGTGCCAGTAGTAGGACTAGCGTGGCTCAGGTCGGAGAGACCCAGTACTTC. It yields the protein CASSRTSVAQVGETQYF.

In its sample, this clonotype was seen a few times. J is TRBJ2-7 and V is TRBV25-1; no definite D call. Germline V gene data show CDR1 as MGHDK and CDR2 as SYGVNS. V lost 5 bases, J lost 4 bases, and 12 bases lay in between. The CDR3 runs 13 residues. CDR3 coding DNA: TGTGCCAGCAGTCAGAGCTCCCTATACGAGCAGTACTTC. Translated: CASSQSSLYEQYF.

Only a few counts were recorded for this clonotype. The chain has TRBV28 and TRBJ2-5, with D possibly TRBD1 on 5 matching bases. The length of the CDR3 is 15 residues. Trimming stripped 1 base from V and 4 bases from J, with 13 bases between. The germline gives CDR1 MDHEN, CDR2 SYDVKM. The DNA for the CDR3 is TGTGCCAGCAGTTTATTTGCCCCAAGGGGAGAGACCCAGTACTTC. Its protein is CASSLFAPRGETQYF.

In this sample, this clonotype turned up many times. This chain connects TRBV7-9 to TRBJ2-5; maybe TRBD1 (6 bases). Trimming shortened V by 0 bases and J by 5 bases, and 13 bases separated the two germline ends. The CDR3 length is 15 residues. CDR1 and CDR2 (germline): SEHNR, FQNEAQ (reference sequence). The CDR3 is CASSLAQTGKETQYF. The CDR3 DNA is TGTGCCAGCAGCTTAGCGCAAACAGGGAAGGAGACCCAGTACTTC. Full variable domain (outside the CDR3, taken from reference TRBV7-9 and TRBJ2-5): DTGVSQNPRHKITKRGQNVTFRCDPISEHNRLYWYRQTLGQGPEFLTYFQNEAQLEKSRLLSDRFSAERPKGSFSTLEIQRTEQGDSAMYLCASSLAQTGKETQYFGPGTRLLVL.

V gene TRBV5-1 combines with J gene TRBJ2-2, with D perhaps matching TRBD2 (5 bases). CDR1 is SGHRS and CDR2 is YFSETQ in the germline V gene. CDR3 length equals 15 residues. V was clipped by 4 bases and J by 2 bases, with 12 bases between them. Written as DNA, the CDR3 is TGCGCCAGCAGCCCTTGGGAGTTTAACACCGGGGAGCTGTTTTTT. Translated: CASSPWEFNTGELFF.

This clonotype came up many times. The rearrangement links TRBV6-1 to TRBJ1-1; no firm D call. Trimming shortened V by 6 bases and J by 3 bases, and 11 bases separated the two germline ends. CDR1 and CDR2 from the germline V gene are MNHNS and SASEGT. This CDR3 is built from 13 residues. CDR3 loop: CASSRNWDTEAFF. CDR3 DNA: TGTGCCAGCAGCAGAAACTGGGACACTGAAGCTTTCTTT.

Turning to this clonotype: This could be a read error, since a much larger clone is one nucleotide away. CDR3 amino acids: CASSQSVAGGLFF. CDR3 DNA: TGTGCCAGCAGCCAATCAGTGGCCGGGGGGCTGTTTTTT. This chain joins TRBV6-1 and TRBJ2-2; a possible D gene is TRBD2 (6 bases). The V gene's germline CDR1 is MNHNS and CDR2 SASEGT. This CDR3 has 13 residues.

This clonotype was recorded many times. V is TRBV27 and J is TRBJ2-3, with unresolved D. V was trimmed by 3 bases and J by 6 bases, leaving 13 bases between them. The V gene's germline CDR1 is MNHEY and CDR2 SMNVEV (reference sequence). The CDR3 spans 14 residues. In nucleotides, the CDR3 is TGTGCCAGCAGTTTCCACACCCTGGGCGATACGCAGTATTTT. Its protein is CASSFHTLGDTQYF.

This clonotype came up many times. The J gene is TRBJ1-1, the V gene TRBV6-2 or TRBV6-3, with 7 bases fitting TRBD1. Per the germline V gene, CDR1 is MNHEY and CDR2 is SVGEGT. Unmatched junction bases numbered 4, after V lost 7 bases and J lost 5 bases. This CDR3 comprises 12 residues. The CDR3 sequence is CASKQGRTEAFF. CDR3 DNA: TGTGCCAGCAAACAGGGGAGGACTGAAGCTTTCTTT.